This TCR beta chain derives from a study of a mutant IDH1 vaccine in newly diagnosed glioma. Time point denoted: week 47, end of study. In every dose of vaccine, 300 ug of mutant IDH1 20-mer peptide was given alongside topical imiquimod. With respect to this clone: As yet, its antigen is unknown.

Clones were read by immunoSEQ multiplex PCR, and TCRdb kept only the in-frame ones, dropping some. The sample lists tens of thousands of clones, around 82% occurring once. Germline assignment: CDR1 LNHDA and CDR2 SQIVND (reference sequence). V was cut by 2 bases and J by 2 bases, with 7 bases left in between. This CDR3 region has 14 residues. The chain employs TRBV19 and TRBJ1-5; D not resolved. The specimen comprised PBMCs, sampled from a glioma patient whose treatment included an IDH1 peptide vaccine. The receptor was isolated from a man aged 18 to 30 with glioma. Some clones in this sample may be carry-over from other donors' samples. CDR3 loop: CASSIQSGNQPQHF. Here the CDR3 DNA reads TGTGCCAGTAGTATACAGTCGGGCAATCAGCCCCAGCATTTT.